This T cell receptor (beta chain) came from a study of shared clonotypes between healthy human individuals. To note about this clone: The sample holds other DNA sequences that translate to the same CDR3.

Germline V gene lookup returns CDR1 MDHEN and CDR2 SYDVKM. Trimming took off 6 bases at V and 1 base at J, with 7 bases between the two ends. CDR3 length equals 13 residues. Produced via immunoSEQ multiplex PCR; TCRdb's table is partial and in-frame only. The sample yields over 2 million clones, roughly 94% seen once. Sequenced material: naive CD4+ T cells sorted from blood. This sample's subset: CD45RA+ positively selected. The chain joins TRBV28 to TRBJ1-5; D not resolved. The clonotype comes from a man aged 18 to 30 in good health. The CDR3 coding sequence is TGTGCCAGCAGAAGGAACAGCAATCAGCCCCAGCATTTT. The encoded protein is CASRRNSNQPQHF.